The source of this T cell receptor (beta chain) is a study of human thymus T cells. Study-wide findings and caveats: Related research found strongly overlapping thymic repertoires in unrelated individuals. Thymic and blood repertoires appeared to carry a bias in their V and J gene usage.

The CDR3 is 17 amino acids. V was trimmed by 8 bases and J by 2 bases, leaving 21 bases between them. Germline CDR1 reads MNHEY; CDR2 reads SMNVEV (reference sequence). As to this clone: Its antigen is not identified.

The thymus tissue came from resections taken during corrective heart surgery. Infants, healthy and Finnish, who were having corrective surgery for congenital heart defects served as donors. The method was immunoSEQ multiplex PCR; TCRdb's version includes in-frame clones alone and lacks a portion of them. The table lists tens of thousands of clones, over 85% of them singletons. Input material: thymus tissue. This TCR was recovered from a girl under three years old with a congenital heart defect but otherwise immunologically healthy. This chain connects TRBV27 to TRBJ2-2, with D perhaps matching TRBD1 (6 bases). CDR3 sequence: CASDQGPPGVNTGELFF. The CDR3, as DNA: TGTGCCAGCGACCAGGGGCCCCCGGGTGTCAACACCGGGGAGCTGTTTTTT.